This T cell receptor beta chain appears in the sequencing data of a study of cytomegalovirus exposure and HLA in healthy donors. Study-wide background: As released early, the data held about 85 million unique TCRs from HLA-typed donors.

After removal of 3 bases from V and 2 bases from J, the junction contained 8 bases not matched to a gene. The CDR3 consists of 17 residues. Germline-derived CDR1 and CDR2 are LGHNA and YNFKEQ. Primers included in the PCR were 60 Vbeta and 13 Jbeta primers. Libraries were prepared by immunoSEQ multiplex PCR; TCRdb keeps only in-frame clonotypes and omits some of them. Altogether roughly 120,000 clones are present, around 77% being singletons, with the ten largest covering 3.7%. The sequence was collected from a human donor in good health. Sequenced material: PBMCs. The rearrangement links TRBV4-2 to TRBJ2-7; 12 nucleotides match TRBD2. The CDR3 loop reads CASSQGLAGGAPYEQYF. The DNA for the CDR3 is TGTGCCAGCAGCCAGGGACTAGCGGGCGGAGCCCCCTACGAGCAGTACTTC.